This is a list of T cell receptor beta chains from one sample in a study of PD-L1 blockade in urothelial cancer. This table comes from immunoSEQ multiplex PCR, and its TCRdb copy is limited to in-frame clones, with some not included. This sample has approximately 2,500 clones, with 33% found just once. Material: tumor tissue, obtained before atezolizumab (anti-PD-L1) treatment. These receptors came from a man aged 70 or older with urothelial cancer. CDR3s include the opening cysteine and the closing phenylalanine or tryptophan. The D gene is left open where the match is weak. Size is stated for part of the rows, as once, few or many counts, or as a class when the clone is expanded.

D gene | J gene | clone size | CDR3 length | V gene | CDR3 DNA | CDR3 protein
NA | TRBJ1-3 | NA | 15 | TRBV19 | TGTGCCAGTAGCCGAACCCAGAGCTCTGGAAACACCATATATTTT | CASSRTQSSGNTIYF
NA | TRBJ2-7 | NA | 16 | TRBV10-2 | TGCGCCAGCAAGACGGGATCCGGGACCGAGACCTACGAGCAGTACTTC | CASKTGSGTETYEQYF
NA | TRBJ2-7 | few | 14 | TRBV11-3 | TGTGCCAGCGCAGCGGATGGTGGAGGCTACGAGCAGTACTTC | CASAADGGGYEQYF
TRBD2 | TRBJ2-1 | medium-sized | 16 | TRBV11-3 | TGTGCCAGCACCCCCCTCGGGACTAGCGGGGGAGGTGAGCAGTTCTTC | CASTPLGTSGGGEQFF
NA | TRBJ2-2 | NA | 14 | TRBV19 | TGTGCCAGTAGTTCCCAGATAGGGAGCGGGGAGCTGTTTTTT | CASSSQIGSGELFF
TRBD1 | TRBJ1-4 | few | 15 | TRBV28 | TGTGCCAGCAGTCCCCCGGGACAGAGTAATGAAAAACTGTTTTTT | CASSPPGQSNEKLFF
TRBD1 | TRBJ2-7 | NA | 14 | TRBV5-1 | TGCGCCAGCAGCCAAGGACAGGGGGCGTACGAGCAGTACTTC | CASSQGQGAYEQYF
NA | TRBJ2-5 | medium-sized | 14 | TRBV11-3 | TGTGCCAGCAGCCCAGGGAGGTCTGGTGAGACCCAGTACTTC | CASSPGRSGETQYF
TRBD1 | TRBJ1-4 | NA | 13 | TRBV30 | TGTGCCTGGAGTCGGACAGGGGGTGGGAAACTGTTTTTT | CAWSRTGGGKLFF
NA | TRBJ1-2 | NA | 15 | TRBV19 | TGTGCCAGTAGTATAGATCTTACAGGGTTGTCTGGCTACACCTTC | CASSIDLTGLSGYTF
NA | TRBJ2-3 | NA | 13 | TRBV29-1 | TGCAGCGCCGCCGGGGATCTGACAGATACGCAGTATTTT | CSAAGDLTDTQYF
NA | TRBJ1-6 | medium-sized | 16 | TRBV11-3 | TGTGCCAGCAGTCCTTGGAAAGGGCTGAATAATTCACCCCTCCACTTT | CASSPWKGLNNSPLHF
NA | TRBJ2-7 | few | 15 | TRBV6-8 | TGTGCCAGCAGCTCGACAGGGAGGGTGAGTTACGAGCAGTACTTC | CASSSTGRVSYEQYF
NA | TRBJ2-3 | NA | 16 | TRBV5-1 | TGCGCCAGCAGCCGGGTGGGGGGCTCCGCCACAGATACGCAGTATTTT | CASSRVGGSATDTQYF
NA | TRBJ2-5 | NA | 16 | TRBV5-1 | TGCGCCAGCAGCTTGGTCCCAGGGGTCCCGGGAGAGGCCCAGTACTTC | CASSLVPGVPGEAQYF
NA | TRBJ1-6 | NA | 13 | TRBV10-2 | TGCGCCAGCACATTTGGTACTAATTCACCCCTCCACTTT | CASTFGTNSPLHF
TRBD1 | TRBJ2-3 | NA | 15 | TRBV10-2 | TGCGCCAGCAACCCGACAGGGGGCGTAGGAAATACGCAGTATTTT | CASNPTGGVGNTQYF
TRBD1 | TRBJ1-2 | NA | 13 | TRBV30 | TGTGCCTGGTCTACAGGGGATGACTATGGCTACACCTTC | CAWSTGDDYGYTF
NA | TRBJ1-1 | NA | 15 | TRBV29-1 | TGCAGCGTTTACGTGGTACTCAACGCGAACACTGAAGCTTTCTTT | CSVYVVLNANTEAFF
NA | TRBJ2-7 | few | 15 | TRBV15 | TGTGCCACCAGGTTCTCTACGGGGAGAATAAGCGAGCAGTACTTC | CATRFSTGRISEQYF
NA | TRBJ1-1 | NA | 14 | TRBV6-8 | TGTGCCAGCAGATCGACAGAAGTGAACACTGAAGCTTTCTTT | CASRSTEVNTEAFF
TRBD1 | TRBJ1-4 | NA | 15 | TRBV19 | TGTGCCAGTACCACCCTAGACAGGGTAGGGGAAAAACTGTTTTTT | CASTTLDRVGEKLFF
NA | TRBJ2-5 | few | 13 | TRBV6-8 | TGTGCCACCAACGTCGAAAACCAAGAGACCCAGTACTTC | CATNVENQETQYF
TRBD2 | TRBJ2-7 | NA | 18 | TRBV5-1 | TGCGCCAGCAGCTTGCTGCGGAGTGCGGGGGGGAGGAGAGACGAGCAGTACTTC | CASSLLRSAGGRRDEQYF
TRBD1 | TRBJ1-4 | few | 15 | TRBV18 | TGTGCCAGCTCACCGTCCGGGACAGGGGAGGAAAAACTGTTTTTT | CASSPSGTGEEKLFF
NA | TRBJ2-7 | few | 11 | TRBV19 | TGTGCCAGTAGTATGGGTTACGAGCAGTACTTC | CASSMGYEQYF
TRBD2 | TRBJ2-2 | NA | 15 | TRBV29-1 | TGCAGCGTAGACCGCGGGGGAACGAACACCGGGGAGCTGTTTTTT | CSVDRGGTNTGELFF
NA | TRBJ2-1 | few | 15 | TRBV11-3 | TGTGCCAGCAGCTTTTGGGGTAGCTCCTACAATGAGCAGTTCTTC | CASSFWGSSYNEQFF
TRBD2 | TRBJ2-3 | NA | 16 | TRBV5-1 | TGCGCCAGCAGCTTGAAGCCTAGCGGGGGCACAGATACGCAGTATTTT | CASSLKPSGGTDTQYF
NA | TRBJ2-3 | NA | 15 | TRBV7-6 | TGTGCCAGCAGCTTAGGAGGCGAGGGCCCAGATACGCAGTATTTT | CASSLGGEGPDTQYF
TRBD2 | TRBJ2-1 | NA | 16 | TRBV9 | TGTGCCAGCAGCGTAGGCCCGGGGGGGGCTTACAATGAGCAGTTCTTC | CASSVGPGGAYNEQFF
NA | TRBJ1-1 | NA | 15 | TRBV4-1 | TGCGCCAGCAGCCAAGGAGACAGACCTAACACTGAAGCTTTCTTT | CASSQGDRPNTEAFF
TRBD1 | TRBJ1-1 | medium-sized | 15 | TRBV9 | TGTGCCAGCAGCCCTACGACAGGGGTAAACACTGAAGCTTTCTTT | CASSPTTGVNTEAFF
NA | TRBJ2-2 | NA | 11 | TRBV30 | TGTGCCTGGAGTTACACCGGGGAGCTGTTTTTT | CAWSYTGELFF
NA | TRBJ2-2 | NA | 15 | TRBV19 | TGTGCCAGTAGTATTTCTGGGGGCGCCGGCGGGGAGCTGTTTTTT | CASSISGGAGGELFF